The 22 T cell receptor beta chains listed next were all sequenced from one sample in a study of OX40 agonist ivuxolimab in advanced cancers. Clones were read by immunoSEQ multiplex PCR, and TCRdb kept only the in-frame ones, dropping some. The table shows some 45,000 clones, with 84% occurring only once. Material: CD4+ or CD8+ T cells sorted from blood, obtained in a trial of the OX40 agonist ivuxolimab. The source is an adult with an advanced solid tumor such as melanoma, head and neck, liver or kidney cancer.

The chain has TRBV7-2 and TRBJ2-7; tentatively, D is TRBD1 (7 bases). This CDR3 comprises 15 residues. The V end was cut by 0 bases, the J end by 0 bases, with 9 bases between. The germline CDR1 and CDR2 sequences are SGHTA and FQGNSA. The CDR3 reads CASSLARGASYEQYF. In DNA, the CDR3 is TGTGCCAGCAGCTTAGCCAGGGGGGCCTCCTACGAGCAGTACTTC. The variable domain in full, completed from reference TRBV7-2 and TRBJ2-7, reads GAGVSQSPSNKVTEKGKDVELRCDPISGHTALYWYRQSLGQGLEFLIYFQGNSAPDKSGLPSDRFSAERTGGSVSTLTIQRTQQEDSAVYLCASSLARGASYEQYFGPGTRLTVT.

The rearrangement uses TRBV5-1 and TRBJ2-1, with 13 bases aligning to TRBD2. V trimming: 0 bases; J trimming: 7 bases; junction bases outside the gene matches: 4. Germline CDR1 and CDR2: SGHRS and YFSETQ. The CDR3 loop spans 16 amino acids. CDR3 DNA sequence: TGCGCCAGCAGCTTGGGGACTAGCGGGAGTTCAAATGAGCAGTTCTTC. This translates into CASSLGTSGSSNEQFF.

Only one count was recorded for this clone. This chain joins TRBV7-8 and TRBJ1-5; the D is unclear. The CDR3 totals 13 residues. Germline CDR1 and CDR2: SGHVS and FQNEAQ. The V gene lost 3 bases and the J gene lost 11 bases, with 14 bases spanning the gap. The CDR3 reads CASSFGRRGAQHF. CDR3 in DNA: TGTGCCAGCAGCTTTGGACGCAGAGGAGCCCAGCATTTT.

This chain uses TRBV6-5 with TRBJ2-5; unclear D gene. The end of the DNA aligns better with TRBJ2-7, so the J call may be wrong. The germline gives CDR1 MNHEY, CDR2 SVGAGI. The CDR3 is 11 amino acids. The CDR3 sequence: CASTHGDEQYF. CDR3 DNA sequence: TGTGCCAGCACCCATGGGGACGAGCAGTACTTC.

The chain uses TRBV15 and TRBJ2-2; D possibly corresponds to TRBD1 (5 bases). V lost 4 bases to trimming and J lost 1 base, with 13 bases between them. Per the germline V gene, CDR1 is LNHNV and CDR2 is YYDKDF (reference sequence). The CDR3 has 16 residues. CDR3 nucleotides: TGTGCCACCAGCAACTTAAGGCAGGGGAACACCGGGGAGCTGTTTTTT. It is translated as CATSNLRQGNTGELFF.

This clone turned up a few times. This chain's CDR3 is CATKGTSGRSTGELFF. The DNA for the CDR3 is TGTGCCACAAAAGGGACTAGCGGGAGGAGTACCGGGGAGCTGTTTTTT. The chain is built from TRBV10-3 and TRBJ2-2, with TRBD2 identical over 15 bases. This CDR3 region has 16 residues. Looked up from germline, CDR1 is ENHRY and CDR2 is SYGVKD. The junction had 8 bases not matched to a gene; V was cut back by 10 bases and J by 5 bases.

This chain joins TRBV18 and TRBJ2-1; a possible D gene is TRBD2 (6 bases). This CDR3 has 13 residues. Germline values: CDR1 KGHSH, CDR2 LQKENI. With 4 bases removed from V and 4 bases from J, the gap between germline ends came to 8 bases. CDR3 protein: CASSLGGYNEQFF. The CDR3 nucleotides are TGTGCCAGCTCACTCGGGGGTTACAATGAGCAGTTCTTC.

The chain recombines TRBV16 with TRBJ1-1; 8 nucleotides match TRBD1. Germline CDR1 is KGHSY and CDR2 is FQNENV. The CDR3 has 14 residues. V lost 6 bases, J lost 5 bases, and 8 bases stayed unmatched. The CDR3 DNA reads as TGTGCCAGCAGACCGCGGACAGGGAATACTGAAGCTTTCTTT. Its translation is CASRPRTGNTEAFF. The full variable domain, with the rest looked up from reference TRBV16 and TRBJ1-1, is GEEVAQTPKHLVRGEGQKAKLYCAPIKGHSYVFWYQQVLKNEFKFLISFQNENVFDETGMPKERFSAKCLPNSPCSLEIQATKLEDSAVYFCASRPRTGNTEAFFGQGTRLTVV.

This clone has more than one count but fewer than ten. The V call is TRBV5-8, the J call TRBJ1-6; weak D call: TRBD1 (5 bases). Per the germline V gene, CDR1 is SGHTS and CDR2 is YDEGEE. Trimming stripped 0 bases from V and 10 bases from J, with 11 bases between. The CDR3 covers 14 residues. The CDR3 sequence: CASSLAGRQSPLHF. CDR3 sequence (DNA): TGTGCCAGCAGCTTGGCAGGGAGGCAATCACCCCTCCACTTT.

The rearrangement uses TRBV6-5 and TRBJ1-1; 8 nucleotides line up with TRBD1. This CDR3 contains 14 residues. Germline-derived CDR1 and CDR2 are MNHEY and SVGAGI. Germline trimming cut 5 bases from V and 0 bases from J; bases unmatched to any gene: 2. The CDR3 coding sequence is TGTGCCAGCAGTCGGACAGGGTTGAACACTGAAGCTTTCTTT. As protein: CASSRTGLNTEAFF.

The CDR3 spells CASRHTGGRGSVAEAFF. The CDR3 region has the DNA TGTGCCAGCAGACATACAGGGGGCCGAGGGTCGGTCGCTGAAGCTTTCTTT. This chain links TRBV27 with TRBJ1-1, with 9 nucleotides matching TRBD1. The CDR3 spans 17 residues. CDR1 and CDR2 (germline): MNHEY, SMNVEV (reference sequence). V was pared by 6 bases and J by 6 bases, with 17 bases of the junction left unmatched.

The CDR3 DNA reads as TGTGCCAGCCAACCCCGCGGCAGGGGGGTCAATCAGCCCCAGCATTTT. Translated, it gives CASQPRGRGVNQPQHF. J is TRBJ1-5 and V is TRBV6-6, with TRBD1 matching over 7 bases. Losses at the gene ends were 8 bases for V and 3 bases for J; bases not matched to a gene: 13. The length of the CDR3 is 16 residues. Germline CDR1 is MNHNY and CDR2 is SVGAGI (reference sequence).

The rearrangement joins TRBV7-8 to TRBJ2-3, with 13 nucleotides matching TRBD2. CDR3 size: 18 residues. The germline V gene has CDR1 SGHVS and CDR2 FQNEAQ. Trimming cost V 5 bases and J 4 bases; bases outside gene matches: 12. CDR3 protein: CASSPPRLAGGRADTQYF. The DNA of the CDR3 is TGTGCCAGCAGCCCACCGAGACTAGCGGGAGGTCGGGCAGATACGCAGTATTTT. Combining the CDR3 with reference TRBV7-8 and TRBJ2-3 gives the whole variable domain GAGVSQSPRYKVAKRGQDVALRCDPISGHVSLFWYQQALGQGPEFLTYFQNEAQLDKSGLPSDRFFAERPEGSVSTLKIQRTQQEDSAVYLCASSPPRLAGGRADTQYFGPGTRLTVL.

A few counts support this clone. The chain employs TRBV9 and TRBJ2-1; 8 nucleotides agree with TRBD1. The CDR3 runs to 16 residues. Germline V gene sequence: CDR1 SGDLS, CDR2 YYNGEE. V lost 0 bases to trimming and J lost 5 bases; unmatched junction nucleotides: 7. CDR3 bases: TGTGCCAGCAGCGTAGGTCTCGACAGGGGCCACAATGAGCAGTTCTTC. It translates to CASSVGLDRGHNEQFF.

The rearrangement joins TRBV6-5 to TRBJ2-3; D is unresolved. Germline loops: CDR1 MNHEY, CDR2 SVGAGI. Trimming removed 4 bases at V and 1 base at J, with 6 bases between. This CDR3 has 13 amino acids. The CDR3 DNA reads as TGTGCCAGCAGTTCGAGCGGCACAGATACGCAGTATTTT. Translation: CASSSSGTDTQYF.

J is TRBJ2-1 and V is TRBV2, with D hard to call. V was pared by 3 bases and J by 14 bases, with 14 bases between. This CDR3 is built from 12 residues. The germline CDR1 and CDR2 sequences are SNHLY and FYNNEI. The CDR3 spells CASSEGMVDKFF. The CDR3, as DNA: TGTGCCAGCAGTGAGGGAATGGTGGATAAGTTCTTC.

The V and J genes are TRBV7-8 and TRBJ2-3; possible D gene TRBD2, 5 bases. V was clipped by 0 bases and J by 4 bases, with 14 bases between them. Germline assignment: CDR1 SGHVS and CDR2 FQNEAQ. The CDR3 is 16 residues long. In DNA form, the CDR3 reads TGTGCCAGCAGCTTAGCGTACGAGGGTAGCCCAGATACGCAGTATTTT. Its translation is CASSLAYEGSPDTQYF.

This clone has just a few counts. This rearrangement joins TRBV2 to TRBJ2-7; the match to TRBD1 covers 7 bases. The CDR3 contains 15 residues. The J segment lost 3 bases and the V segment lost 6 bases, leaving 11 bases of the junction unmatched. The V gene's germline CDR1 is SNHLY and CDR2 FYNNEI. The CDR3 region has the DNA TGTGCCAGCAGCTCTCTTTCGACAGGGTACTACGAGCAGTACTTC. Residues: CASSSLSTGYYEQYF. The complete variable domain, with remaining parts taken from reference TRBV2 and TRBJ2-7, reads EPEVTQTPSHQVTQMGQEVILRCVPISNHLYFYWYRQILGQKVEFLVSFYNNEISEKSEIFDDQFSVERPDGSNFTLKIRSTKLEDSAMYFCASSSLSTGYYEQYFGPGTRLTVT.

The chain uses TRBV5-6 and TRBJ2-7; D call uncertain. Germline values: CDR1 SGHDT, CDR2 YYEEEE. The CDR3 has 13 amino acids. V was cut by 2 bases and J by 5 bases, with 11 bases left in between. The CDR3 is CASSLRHLDEQYF. The CDR3 DNA sequence: TGTGCCAGCAGCTTAAGGCACCTCGACGAGCAGTACTTC.

CDR3 in DNA: TGTGCCAGCTGTTTCAACGAGCGGGGGTCATGGGAGCAGTACTTC. It translates to CASCFNERGSWEQYF. The chain is built from TRBV6-6 and TRBJ2-7, with 8 bases fitting TRBD2. CDR3 length: 15 residues. Germline V gene data show CDR1 as MNHNY and CDR2 as SVGAGI (reference sequence). V lost 8 bases, J lost 7 bases, and 16 bases stayed unmatched.

This clone was recorded once. The V call is TRBV27, the J call TRBJ1-5; D gene uncertain. The ends were cut back, 8 bases at V and 9 bases at J, with 14 bases in the middle. Germline V gene lookup returns CDR1 MNHEY and CDR2 SMNVEV (reference sequence). The CDR3 has 12 residues. CDR3 sequence: CASSKSRAPQHF. CDR3 DNA sequence: TGTGCCAGCTCCAAGTCTAGGGCGCCCCAGCATTTT.

The chain links TRBV30 to TRBJ1-6; the D gene is possibly TRBD1 (5 bases). The V end was cut by 4 bases, the J end by 5 bases, with 6 bases between. Germline assignment: CDR1 GTSNPN and CDR2 SVGIG (reference sequence). The CDR3 length is 12 residues. The chain's CDR3 is CAWKGNNSPLHF. The CDR3 DNA reads as TGTGCCTGGAAGGGGAATAATTCACCCCTCCACTTT.